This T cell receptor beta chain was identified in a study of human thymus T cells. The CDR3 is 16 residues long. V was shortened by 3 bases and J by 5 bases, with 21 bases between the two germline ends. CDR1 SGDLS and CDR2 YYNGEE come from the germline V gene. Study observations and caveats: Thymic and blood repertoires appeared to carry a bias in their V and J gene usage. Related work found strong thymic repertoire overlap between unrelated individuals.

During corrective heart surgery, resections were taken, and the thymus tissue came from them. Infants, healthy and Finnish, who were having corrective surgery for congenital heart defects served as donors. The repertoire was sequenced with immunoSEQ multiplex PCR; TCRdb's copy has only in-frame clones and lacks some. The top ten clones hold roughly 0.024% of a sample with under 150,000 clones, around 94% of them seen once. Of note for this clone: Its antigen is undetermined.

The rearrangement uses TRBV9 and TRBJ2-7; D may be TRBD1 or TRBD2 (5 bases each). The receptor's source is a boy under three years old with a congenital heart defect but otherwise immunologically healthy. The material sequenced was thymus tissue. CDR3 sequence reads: CASSAYSGTPQDEQYF. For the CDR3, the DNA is TGTGCCAGCAGCGCCTATTCCGGGACCCCACAAGACGAGCAGTACTTC.